The T cell receptor beta chain described here comes from a study of response to subunit inactivated influenza vaccine. Overall study results and limits: Few additional T cells are recruited per seasonal influenza vaccination, authors suggested.

Trimming removed 10 bases at V and 3 bases at J, with 19 bases between. CDR1 is MNHEY, CDR2 SMNVEV, per germline (reference sequence). This CDR3 spans 14 amino acids. TCRdb called the RT-PCR reads again in MiXCR, with one record for every CDR3 protein. The sample consists of fewer than 750,000 distinct CDR3 sequences, roughly 15% of them appearing once. This clonotype was found a few times. Its antigen is not identified. The rearrangement joins TRBV27 to TRBJ2-7; D not resolved. Sequencing used PBMCs from blood, obtained roughly 13 days after vaccination. The source is a man between 45 and 60 years old who received an inactivated influenza vaccine. The CDR3: CATSPHHLHYEQYF. The CDR3 DNA reads as TGTGCCACCAGCCCGCACCACCTGCACTACGAGCAGTACTTC.